This T cell receptor (beta chain) was captured by sequencing in a study of blood T cell repertoires in COVID-19. The V and J ends lost 0 bases and 4 bases respectively, with 12 bases between them. There are 15 residues in the CDR3. From germline, CDR1 is LGHNA and CDR2 YNFKEQ. The repertoire was sequenced with immunoSEQ multiplex PCR; TCRdb's copy has only in-frame clones and lacks some. The repertoire holds 150,000 to 200,000 clones, with 60% to 80% as singletons. This clone was counted only a few times. This clonotype was obtained from a man between 65 and 85 years old with acute or convalescent COVID-19. Sequenced: peripheral blood. The chain links TRBV4-2 to TRBJ1-2; D uncertain. The CDR3 loop is CASSQDSLAPYGYTF. The CDR3 nucleotides read TGTGCCAGCAGCCAAGATTCGTTGGCTCCCTATGGCTACACCTTC.